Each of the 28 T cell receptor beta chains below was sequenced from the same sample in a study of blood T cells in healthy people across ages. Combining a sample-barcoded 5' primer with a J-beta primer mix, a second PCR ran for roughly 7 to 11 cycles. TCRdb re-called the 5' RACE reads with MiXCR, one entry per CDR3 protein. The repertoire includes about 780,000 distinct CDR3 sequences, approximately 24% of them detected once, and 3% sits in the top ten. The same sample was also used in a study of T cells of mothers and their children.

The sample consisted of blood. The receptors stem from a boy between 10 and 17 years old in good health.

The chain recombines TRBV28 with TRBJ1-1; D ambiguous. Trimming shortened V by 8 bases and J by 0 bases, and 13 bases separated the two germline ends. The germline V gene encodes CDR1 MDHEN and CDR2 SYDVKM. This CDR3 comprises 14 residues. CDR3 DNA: TGTGCCAGCGGTAAAGGGCCTATGAACACTGAAGCTTTCTTT. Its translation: CASGKGPMNTEAFF.

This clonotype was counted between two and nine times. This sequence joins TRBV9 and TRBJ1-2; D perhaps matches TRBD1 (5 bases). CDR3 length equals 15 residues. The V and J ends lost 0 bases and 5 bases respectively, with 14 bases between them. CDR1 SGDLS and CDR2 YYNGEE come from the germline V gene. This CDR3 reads CASSVDSTGRYGYTF. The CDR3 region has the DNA TGTGCCAGCAGCGTAGACTCTACAGGCCGGTATGGCTACACCTTC. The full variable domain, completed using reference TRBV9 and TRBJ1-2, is DSGVTQTPKHLITATGQRVTLRCSPRSGDLSVYWYQQSLDQGLQFLIQYYNGEERAKGNILERFSAQQFPDLHSELNLSSLELGDSALYFCASSVDSTGRYGYTFGSGTRLTVV.

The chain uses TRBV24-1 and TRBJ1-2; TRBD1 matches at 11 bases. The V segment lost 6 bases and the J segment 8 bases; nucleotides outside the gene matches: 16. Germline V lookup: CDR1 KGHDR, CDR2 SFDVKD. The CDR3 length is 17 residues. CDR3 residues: CATSLIQDRGPSSGYTF. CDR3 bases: TGTGCCACCAGTCTTATCCAGGACAGGGGGCCGTCTAGCGGCTACACCTTC.

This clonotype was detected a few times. CDR3 nucleotide sequence: TGTGCCAGCAGCCCTGGGGGGTCGAGGGAGCAGTACTTC. Protein product: CASSPGGSREQYF. This chain links TRBV7-9 with TRBJ2-7; possibly TRBD2 for D (6 bases). This CDR3 contains 13 residues. Trimming shortened V by 5 bases and J by 7 bases, and 15 bases separated the two germline ends. Per germline, CDR1 SEHNR and CDR2 FQNEAQ (reference sequence).

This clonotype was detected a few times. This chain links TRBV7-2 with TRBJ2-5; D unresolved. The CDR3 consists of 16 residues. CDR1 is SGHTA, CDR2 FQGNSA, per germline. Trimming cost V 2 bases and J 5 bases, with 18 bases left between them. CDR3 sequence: CASSLSAAPLRETQYF. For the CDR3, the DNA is TGTGCCAGCAGCTTAAGCGCGGCCCCATTGAGGGAGACCCAGTACTTC.

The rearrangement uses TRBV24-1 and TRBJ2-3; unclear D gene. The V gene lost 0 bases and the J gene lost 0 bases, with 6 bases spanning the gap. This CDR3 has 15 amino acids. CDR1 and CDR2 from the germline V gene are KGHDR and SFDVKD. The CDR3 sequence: CATSDLEDSTDTQYF. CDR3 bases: TGTGCCACCAGTGATTTGGAGGACAGCACAGATACGCAGTATTTT.

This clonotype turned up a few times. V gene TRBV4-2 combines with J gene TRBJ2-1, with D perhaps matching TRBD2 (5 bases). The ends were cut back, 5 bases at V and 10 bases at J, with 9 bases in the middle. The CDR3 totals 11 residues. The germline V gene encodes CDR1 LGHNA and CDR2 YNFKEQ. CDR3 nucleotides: TGTGCCAGCAGCGTCCGCGGGGAGCAGTTCTTC. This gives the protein CASSVRGEQFF.

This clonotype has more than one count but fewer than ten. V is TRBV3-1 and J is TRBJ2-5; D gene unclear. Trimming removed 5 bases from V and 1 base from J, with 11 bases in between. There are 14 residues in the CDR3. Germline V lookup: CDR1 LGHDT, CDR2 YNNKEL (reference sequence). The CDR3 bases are TGTGCCAGCAGCATTTACGACGGCCAAGAGACCCAGTACTTC. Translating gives CASSIYDGQETQYF.

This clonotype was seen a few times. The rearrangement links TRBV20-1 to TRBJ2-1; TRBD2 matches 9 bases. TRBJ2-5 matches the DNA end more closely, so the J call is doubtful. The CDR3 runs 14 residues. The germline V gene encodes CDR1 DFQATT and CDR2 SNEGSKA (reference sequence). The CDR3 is CSLPSPSGEETQYF. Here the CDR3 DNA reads TGCAGTCTACCTAGTCCTAGCGGGGAAGAGACCCAGTACTTC.

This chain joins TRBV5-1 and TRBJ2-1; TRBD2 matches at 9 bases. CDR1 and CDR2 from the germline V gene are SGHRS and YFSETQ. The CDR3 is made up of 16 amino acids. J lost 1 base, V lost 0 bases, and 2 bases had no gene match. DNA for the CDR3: TGCGCCAGCAGCTTGGGACTAGCGGCTTCCTACAATGAGCAGTTCTTC. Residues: CASSLGLAASYNEQFF.

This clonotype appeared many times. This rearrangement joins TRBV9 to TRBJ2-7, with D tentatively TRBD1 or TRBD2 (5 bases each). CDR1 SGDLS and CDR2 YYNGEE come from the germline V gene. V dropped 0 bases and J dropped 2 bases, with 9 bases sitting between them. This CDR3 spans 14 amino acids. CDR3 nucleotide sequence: TGTGCCAGCAGCGTAGGAGGGGTAGCCTACGAGCAGTACTTC. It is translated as CASSVGGVAYEQYF.

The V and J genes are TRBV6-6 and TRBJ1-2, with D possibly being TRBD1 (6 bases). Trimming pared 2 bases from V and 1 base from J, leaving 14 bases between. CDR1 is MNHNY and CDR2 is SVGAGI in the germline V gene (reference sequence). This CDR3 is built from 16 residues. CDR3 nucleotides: TGTGCCAGCAGTTACGGGGCAGGGGAAGTTAACTATGGCTACACCTTC. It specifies CASSYGAGEVNYGYTF.

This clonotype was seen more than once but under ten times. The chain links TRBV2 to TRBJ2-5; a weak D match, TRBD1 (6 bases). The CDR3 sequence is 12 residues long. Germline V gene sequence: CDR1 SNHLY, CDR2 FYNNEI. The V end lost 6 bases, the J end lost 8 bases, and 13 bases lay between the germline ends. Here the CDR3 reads CASRADRSTQYF. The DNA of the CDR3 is TGTGCCAGCAGGGCTGACAGGTCCACCCAGTACTTC.

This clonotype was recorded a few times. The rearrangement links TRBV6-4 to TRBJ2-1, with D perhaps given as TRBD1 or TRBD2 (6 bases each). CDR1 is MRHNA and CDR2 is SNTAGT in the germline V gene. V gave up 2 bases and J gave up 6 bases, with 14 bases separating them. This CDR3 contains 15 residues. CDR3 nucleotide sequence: TGTGCCAGCAGTGACCTACAGGGAGGCCCCAATGAGCAGTTCTTC. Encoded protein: CASSDLQGGPNEQFF.

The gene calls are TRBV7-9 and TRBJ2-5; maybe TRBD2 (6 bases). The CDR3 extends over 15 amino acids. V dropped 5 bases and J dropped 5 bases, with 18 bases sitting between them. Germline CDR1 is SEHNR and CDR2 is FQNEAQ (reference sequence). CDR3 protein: CASSEGVGGLETQYF. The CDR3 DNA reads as TGTGCCAGCAGCGAAGGGGTTGGGGGACTCGAGACCCAGTACTTC.

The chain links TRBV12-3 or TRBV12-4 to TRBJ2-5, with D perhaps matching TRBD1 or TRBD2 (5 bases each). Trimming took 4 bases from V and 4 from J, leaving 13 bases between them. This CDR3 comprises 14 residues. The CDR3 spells CASSSPGTLETQYF. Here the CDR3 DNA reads TGTGCCAGCAGTTCCCCAGGGACCCTAGAGACCCAGTACTTC.

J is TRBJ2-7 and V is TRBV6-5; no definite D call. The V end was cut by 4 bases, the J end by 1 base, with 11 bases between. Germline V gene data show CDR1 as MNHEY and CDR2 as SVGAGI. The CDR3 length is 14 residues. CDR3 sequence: CASSSHDGSYEQYF. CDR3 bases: TGTGCCAGCAGTTCTCACGATGGATCCTACGAGCAGTACTTC.

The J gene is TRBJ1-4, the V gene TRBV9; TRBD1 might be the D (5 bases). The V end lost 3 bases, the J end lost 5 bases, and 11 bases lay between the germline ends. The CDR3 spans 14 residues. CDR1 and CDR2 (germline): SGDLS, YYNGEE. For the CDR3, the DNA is TGTGCCAGCAGCGCAACCCGGGGGAATGAAAAACTGTTTTTT. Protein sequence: CASSATRGNEKLFF.

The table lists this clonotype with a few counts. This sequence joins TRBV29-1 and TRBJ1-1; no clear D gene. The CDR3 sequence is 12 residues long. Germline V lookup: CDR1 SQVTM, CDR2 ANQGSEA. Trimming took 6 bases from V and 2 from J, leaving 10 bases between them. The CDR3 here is CSVDPVNTEAFF. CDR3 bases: TGCAGCGTGGACCCAGTCAACACTGAAGCTTTCTTT. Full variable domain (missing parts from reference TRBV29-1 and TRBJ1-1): SAVISQKPSRDICQRGTSLTIQCQVDSQVTMMFWYRQQPGQSLTLIATANQGSEATYESGFVIDKFPISRPNLTFSTLTVSNMSPEDSSIYLCSVDPVNTEAFFGQGTRLTVV.

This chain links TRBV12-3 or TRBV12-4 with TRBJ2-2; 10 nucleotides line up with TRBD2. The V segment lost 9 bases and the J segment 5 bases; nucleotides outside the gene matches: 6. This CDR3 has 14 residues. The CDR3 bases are TGTGCCAGTACTAGCGGGGTAAAAACCGGGGAGCTGTTTTTT. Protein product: CASTSGVKTGELFF.

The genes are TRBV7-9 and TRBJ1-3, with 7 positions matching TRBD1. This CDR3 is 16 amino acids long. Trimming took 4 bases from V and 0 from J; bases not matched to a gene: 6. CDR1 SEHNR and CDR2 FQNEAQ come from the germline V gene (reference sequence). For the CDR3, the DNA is TGTGCCAGCAGCTCATTTACAGGGGCCTCTGGAAACACCATATATTTT. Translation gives CASSSFTGASGNTIYF. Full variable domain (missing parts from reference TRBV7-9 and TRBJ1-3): DTGVSQNPRHKITKRGQNVTFRCDPISEHNRLYWYRQTLGQGPEFLTYFQNEAQLEKSRLLSDRFSAERPKGSFSTLEIQRTEQGDSAMYLCASSSFTGASGNTIYFGEGSWLTVV.

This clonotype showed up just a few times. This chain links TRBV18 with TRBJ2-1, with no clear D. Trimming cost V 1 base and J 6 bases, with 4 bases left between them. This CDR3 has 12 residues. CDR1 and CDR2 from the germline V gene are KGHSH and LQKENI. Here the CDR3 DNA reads TGTGCCAGCTCACCACGGATCAATGAGCAGTTCTTC. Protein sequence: CASSPRINEQFF.

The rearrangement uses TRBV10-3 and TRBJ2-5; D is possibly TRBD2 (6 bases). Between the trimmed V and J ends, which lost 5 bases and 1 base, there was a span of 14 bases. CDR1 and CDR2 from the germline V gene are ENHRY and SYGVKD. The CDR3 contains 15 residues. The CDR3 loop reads CAISPAGGFQETQYF. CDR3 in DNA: TGTGCCATCAGTCCAGCGGGCGGATTCCAAGAGACCCAGTACTTC.

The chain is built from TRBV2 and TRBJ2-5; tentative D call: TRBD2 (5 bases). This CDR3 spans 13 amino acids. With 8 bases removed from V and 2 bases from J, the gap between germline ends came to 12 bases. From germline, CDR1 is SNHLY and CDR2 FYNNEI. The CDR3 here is CASSVEVQETQYF. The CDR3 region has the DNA TGTGCCAGCTCGGTGGAGGTTCAAGAGACCCAGTACTTC.

The CDR3 DNA reads as TGTGCCAGCAGCGTAGCAGACTCGACGCCCTACAATGAGCAGTTCTTC. It is translated as CASSVADSTPYNEQFF. The chain couples TRBV9 to TRBJ2-1; D is unresolved. Trimming stripped 0 bases from V and 2 bases from J, with 12 bases between. Germline CDR1 and CDR2: SGDLS and YYNGEE. This CDR3 has 16 residues.

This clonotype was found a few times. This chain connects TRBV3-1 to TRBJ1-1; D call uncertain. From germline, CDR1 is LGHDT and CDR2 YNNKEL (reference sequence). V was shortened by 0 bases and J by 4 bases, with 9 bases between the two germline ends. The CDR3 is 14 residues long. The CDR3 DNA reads TGTGCCAGCAGCCAAGATTTAGACGTCACTGAAGCTTTCTTT. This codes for CASSQDLDVTEAFF.

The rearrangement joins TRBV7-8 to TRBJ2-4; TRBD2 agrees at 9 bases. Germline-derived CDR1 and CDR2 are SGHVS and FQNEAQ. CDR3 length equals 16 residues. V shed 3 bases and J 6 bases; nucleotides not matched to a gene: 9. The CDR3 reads CASSFWGGGAGNIQYF. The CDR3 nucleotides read TGTGCCAGCAGCTTTTGGGGCGGGGGGGCTGGAAACATTCAGTACTTC.

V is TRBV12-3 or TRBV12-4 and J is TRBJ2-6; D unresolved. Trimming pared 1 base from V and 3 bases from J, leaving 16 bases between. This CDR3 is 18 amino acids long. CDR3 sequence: CASSLETKGVGGANVLTF. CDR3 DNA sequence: TGTGCCAGCAGTTTAGAAACAAAGGGCGTCGGTGGGGCCAACGTCCTGACTTTC.